The clone carrying this T cell receptor beta chain turned up a few times. Its specificity is unknown. This specimen comes from a study of siplizumab effects on memory and regulatory T cells. Study-level results: Contribution to the alloresponse seemed major for naive T cells, which also seemed more diverse than memory cells.

Sequencing used immunoSEQ multiplex PCR; TCRdb keeps in-frame clones, though not all of them. The sample has approximately 100,000 clones; roughly 94% are singletons. Trimming took 0 bases from V and 2 from J, leaving 18 bases between them. The V gene's germline CDR1 is SGHRS and CDR2 YFSETQ. The CDR3 is made up of 19 amino acids. Sequencing was done on a sample of Tregs sorted from blood. This receptor was taken from a human donor in good health. V is TRBV5-1 and J is TRBJ2-6; possibly TRBD1 or TRBD2 for D (6 bases each). The CDR3 DNA reads as TGCGCCAGCAGCTTGGCATTGGGACAAGGGGGGACTGGGGCCAACGTCCTGACTTTC. Translated: CASSLALGQGGTGANVLTF. Combining the CDR3 with reference TRBV5-1 and TRBJ2-6 gives the whole variable domain KAGVTQTPRYLIKTRGQQVTLSCSPISGHRSVSWYQQTPGQGLQFLFEYFSETQRNKGNFPGRFSGRQFSNSRSEMNVSTLELGDSALYLCASSLALGQGGTGANVLTFGAGSRLTVL.